The 9 T cell receptor beta chains reported below all come from one sample, sequenced in a study of cytomegalovirus exposure and HLA in healthy donors. A multiplex PCR was run with 60 Vbeta primers and 13 Jbeta primers. Using immunoSEQ multiplex PCR, the repertoire was profiled, and TCRdb retains in-frame clones only, with some absent. The repertoire holds 110,000 to 150,000 clones, with roughly 79% as singletons. The sequenced material came from PBMCs. The receptors stem from a man aged 18 to 29 in good health and CMV-seronegative.

The gene calls are TRBV11-2 and TRBJ2-7; 11 bases line up with TRBD2. Germline CDR1 is SGHAT and CDR2 is FQNNGV. This CDR3 spans 15 amino acids. J was trimmed by 4 bases and V by 5 bases; bases with no gene match: 7. This chain's CDR3 is CASSRGLAGLYEQYF. Written as DNA, the CDR3 is TGTGCCAGCAGCCGCGGACTAGCGGGTCTTTACGAGCAGTACTTC.

The rearrangement links TRBV18 to TRBJ1-3; D remains unclear. The germline CDR1 and CDR2 sequences are KGHSH and LQKENI. Trimming pared 1 base from V and 2 bases from J, leaving 15 bases between. The CDR3 length is 17 residues. This CDR3 is CASSPLPPEAPGNTIYF. The CDR3 DNA reads as TGTGCCAGCTCACCACTTCCTCCAGAGGCCCCTGGAAACACCATATATTTT.

This chain connects TRBV11-2 to TRBJ2-7, with 7 nucleotides matching TRBD1. The CDR3 consists of 13 residues. Germline CDR1 SGHAT, CDR2 FQNNGV. V was clipped by 4 bases and J by 5 bases; unmatched bases: 5. As DNA, the CDR3 is TGTGCCAGCAGCTCGACAGGGAAAGACGAGCAGTACTTC. Protein product: CASSSTGKDEQYF.

This clone was picked up one time. The CDR3 protein is CASSLRQGGEQFF. CDR3 sequence (DNA): TGTGCCAGCAGCTTAAGGCAGGGTGGTGAGCAGTTCTTC. The J gene is TRBJ2-1, the V gene TRBV7-3; D perhaps matches TRBD1 (5 bases). The CDR3 sequence is 13 residues long. V lost 1 base to trimming and J lost 9 bases, with 10 bases between them. Germline assignment: CDR1 SGHTA and CDR2 FQGTGA. The full variable domain, completed using reference TRBV7-3 and TRBJ2-1, is GAGVSQTPSNKVTEKGKYVELRCDPISGHTALYWYRQSLGQGPEFLIYFQGTGAADDSGLPNDRFFAVRPEGSVSTLKIQRTERGDSAVYLCASSLRQGGEQFFGPGTRLTVL.

This clone has just a few counts. This chain links TRBV6-1 with TRBJ1-5, with 7 bases matching TRBD1. The germline V gene encodes CDR1 MNHNS and CDR2 SASEGT. J gave up 4 bases and V 3 bases, and 3 bases lay outside the gene matches. The CDR3 has 14 amino acids. CDR3 sequence: CASSDQGGNQPQHF. For the CDR3, the DNA is TGTGCCAGCAGTGACCAGGGGGGTAATCAGCCCCAGCATTTT.

The V gene is TRBV11-2, the J gene TRBJ2-7; no reliable D call. CDR3 size: 14 residues. In germline, CDR1 is SGHAT, CDR2 FQNNGV. Trimming left V 4 bases short and J 6 bases short, with 16 bases between. CDR3 sequence (DNA): TGTGCCAGCAGCTACCTGACCCCTCCTAGCGAGCAGTACTTC. This sequence encodes CASSYLTPPSEQYF.

J is TRBJ1-5 and V is TRBV27; D gene unclear. CDR1 MNHEY and CDR2 SMNVEV come from the germline V gene (reference sequence). The V and J ends lost 3 bases and 5 bases respectively, with 8 bases between them. The CDR3 spans 13 residues. The CDR3 reads CASSFQPDQPQHF. The CDR3 DNA follows: TGTGCCAGCAGTTTCCAACCGGATCAGCCCCAGCATTTT.

The chain combines TRBV4-1 with TRBJ2-5; TRBD1 is a possible D gene (6 bases). The J call may be mistaken, given a closer DNA end match to TRBJ2-7. CDR3 length: 14 residues. Per germline, CDR1 MGHRA and CDR2 YSYEKL. The CDR3 nucleotides are TGCGCCAGCAGCCAGGGGCAGGGGTCCGGCGAGCAGTACTTC. Amino acids: CASSQGQGSGEQYF.

The rearrangement uses TRBV6-5 and TRBJ2-7, with TRBD2 matching 9 bases. V lost 5 bases, J lost 3 bases, and 8 bases stayed unmatched. CDR1 MNHEY and CDR2 SVGAGI come from the germline V gene. The CDR3 totals 15 residues. CDR3 region: CASSKTSGPSYEQYF. CDR3 sequence (DNA): TGTGCCAGCAGTAAGACTAGCGGACCTAGCTACGAGCAGTACTTC.